The sequence of this T cell receptor (beta chain) was determined in a study of Tregs in tolerant kidney transplant recipients. Looking at the study overall: Related graft donors supplied nonmyeloablative bone marrow transplants, and mixed chimerism was transient.

Comment on this clone: The CDR3 end is not reached by the read, which stops 3 residues before it; the germline J gene fills it in.

The CDR3 consists of 13 residues. The V end lost 10 bases, the J end lost 2 bases, and 13 bases lay between the germline ends. Germline-derived CDR1 and CDR2 are MNHEY and SVGEGT. Sequencing used immunoSEQ multiplex PCR; TCRdb keeps in-frame clones, though not all of them. With approximately 49,000 clones in the sample, the ten largest clones hold 0.7% to 0.95%. The TCR comes from a human donor who received a combined kidney and bone marrow transplant. Material: CD4+ T cells from blood, obtained before the transplant. This chain links TRBV6-2 or TRBV6-3 with TRBJ2-3; D gene unclear. The sequenced CDR3 bases are TGTGCCACCTCCCCCGGTATCACAGATACG. Its protein product is CATSPGITDT. The complete CDR3 reads CATSPGITDTQYF.